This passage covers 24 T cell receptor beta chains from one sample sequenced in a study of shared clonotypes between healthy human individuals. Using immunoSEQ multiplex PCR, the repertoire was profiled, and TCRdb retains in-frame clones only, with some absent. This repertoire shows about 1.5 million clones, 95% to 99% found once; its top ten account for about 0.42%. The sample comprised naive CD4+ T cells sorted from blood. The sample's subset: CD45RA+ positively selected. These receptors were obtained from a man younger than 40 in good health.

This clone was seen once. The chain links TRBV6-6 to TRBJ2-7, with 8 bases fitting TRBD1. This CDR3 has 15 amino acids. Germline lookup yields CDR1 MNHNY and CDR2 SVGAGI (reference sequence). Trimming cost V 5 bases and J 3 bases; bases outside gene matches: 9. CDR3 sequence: CASSRTGSSFYEQYF. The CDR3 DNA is TGTGCCAGCAGTAGGACAGGGTCTAGTTTCTACGAGCAGTACTTC.

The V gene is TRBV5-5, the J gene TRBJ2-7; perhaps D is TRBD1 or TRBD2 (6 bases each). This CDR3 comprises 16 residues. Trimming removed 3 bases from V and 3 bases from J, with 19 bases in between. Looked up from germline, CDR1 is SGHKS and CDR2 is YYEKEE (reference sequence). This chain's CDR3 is CASSSTLEGESYEQYF. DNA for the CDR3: TGTGCCAGCAGCTCGACTTTGGAGGGGGAGAGCTACGAGCAGTACTTC. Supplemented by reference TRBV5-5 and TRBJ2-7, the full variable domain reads DAGVTQSPTHLIKTRGQQVTLRCSPISGHKSVSWYQQVLGQGPQFIFQYYEKEERGRGNFPDRFSARQFPNYSSELNVNALLLGDSALYLCASSSTLEGESYEQYFGPGTRLTVT.

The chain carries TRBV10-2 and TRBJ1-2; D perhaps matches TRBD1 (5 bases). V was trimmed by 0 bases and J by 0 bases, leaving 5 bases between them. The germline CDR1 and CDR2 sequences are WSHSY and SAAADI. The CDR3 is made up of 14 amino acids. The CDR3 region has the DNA TGCGCCAGCAGTGAGTCGGGGGCTAACTATGGCTACACCTTC. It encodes CASSESGANYGYTF.

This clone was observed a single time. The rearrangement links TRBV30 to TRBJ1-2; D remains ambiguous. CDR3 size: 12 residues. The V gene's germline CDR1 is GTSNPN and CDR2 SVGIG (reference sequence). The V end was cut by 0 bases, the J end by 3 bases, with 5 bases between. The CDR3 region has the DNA TGTGCCTGGAGTGTAGATGACTATGGCTACACCTTC. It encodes CAWSVDDYGYTF.

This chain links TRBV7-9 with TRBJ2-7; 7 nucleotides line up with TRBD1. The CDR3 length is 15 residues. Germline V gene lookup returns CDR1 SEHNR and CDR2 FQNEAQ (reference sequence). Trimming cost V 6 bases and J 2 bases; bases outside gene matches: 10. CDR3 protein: CASSPPGTAAYEQYF. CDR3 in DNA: TGTGCCAGCAGTCCACCCGGGACAGCCGCCTACGAGCAGTACTTC.

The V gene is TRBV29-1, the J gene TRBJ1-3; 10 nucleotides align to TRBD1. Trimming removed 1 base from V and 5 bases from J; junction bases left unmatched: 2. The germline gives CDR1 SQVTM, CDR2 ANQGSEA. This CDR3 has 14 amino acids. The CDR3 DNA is TGCAGCGTTGAAGGACAGGGGGCTAGAAACACCATATATTTT. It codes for CSVEGQGARNTIYF.

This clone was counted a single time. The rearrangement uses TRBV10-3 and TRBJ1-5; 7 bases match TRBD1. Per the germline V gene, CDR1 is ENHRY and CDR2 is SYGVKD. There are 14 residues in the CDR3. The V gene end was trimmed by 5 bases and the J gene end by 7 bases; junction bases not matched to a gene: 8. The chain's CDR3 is CAISPGQTGQPQHF. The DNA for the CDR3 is TGTGCCATCAGTCCGGGACAGACGGGCCAGCCCCAGCATTTT.

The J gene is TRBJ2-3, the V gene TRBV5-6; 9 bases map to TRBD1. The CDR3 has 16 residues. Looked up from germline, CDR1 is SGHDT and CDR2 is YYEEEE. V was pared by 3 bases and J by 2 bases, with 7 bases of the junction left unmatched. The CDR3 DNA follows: TGTGCCAGCAGCTATACGAGACAGGGGGTCACAGATACGCAGTATTTT. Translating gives CASSYTRQGVTDTQYF.

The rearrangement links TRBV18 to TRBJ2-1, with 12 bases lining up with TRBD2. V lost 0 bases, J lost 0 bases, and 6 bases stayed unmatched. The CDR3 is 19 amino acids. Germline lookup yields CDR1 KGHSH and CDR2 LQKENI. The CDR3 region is CASSPPAGLAGRSYNEQFF. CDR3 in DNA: TGTGCCAGCTCACCACCGGCGGGACTAGCGGGCCGCTCCTACAATGAGCAGTTCTTC.

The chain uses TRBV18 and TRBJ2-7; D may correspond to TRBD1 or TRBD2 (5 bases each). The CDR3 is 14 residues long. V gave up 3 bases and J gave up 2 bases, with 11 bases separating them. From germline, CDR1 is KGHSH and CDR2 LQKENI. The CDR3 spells CASSPGRVAYEQYF. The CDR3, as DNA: TGTGCCAGCTCACCGGGGCGGGTGGCCTACGAGCAGTACTTC.

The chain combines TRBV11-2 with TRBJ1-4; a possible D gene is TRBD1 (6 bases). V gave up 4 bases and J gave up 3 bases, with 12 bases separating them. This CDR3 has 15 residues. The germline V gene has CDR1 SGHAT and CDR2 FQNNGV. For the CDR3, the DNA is TGTGCCAGCAGCTCCACAGGGTCGGCTAATGAAAAACTGTTTTTT. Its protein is CASSSTGSANEKLFF.

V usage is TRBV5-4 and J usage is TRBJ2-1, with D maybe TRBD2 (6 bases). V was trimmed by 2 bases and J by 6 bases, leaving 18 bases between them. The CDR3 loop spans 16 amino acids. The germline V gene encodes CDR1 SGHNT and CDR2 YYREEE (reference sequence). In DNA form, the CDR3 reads TGTGCCAGCAGCTTTTTCCTCGTGGTCGGGGGCAATGAGCAGTTCTTC. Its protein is CASSFFLVVGGNEQFF.

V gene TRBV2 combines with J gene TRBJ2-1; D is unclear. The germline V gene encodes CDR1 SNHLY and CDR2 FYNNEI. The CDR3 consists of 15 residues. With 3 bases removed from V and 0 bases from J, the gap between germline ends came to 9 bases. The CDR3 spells CASSEWSSSYNEQFF. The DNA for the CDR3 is TGTGCCAGCAGTGAGTGGTCTAGCTCCTACAATGAGCAGTTCTTC.

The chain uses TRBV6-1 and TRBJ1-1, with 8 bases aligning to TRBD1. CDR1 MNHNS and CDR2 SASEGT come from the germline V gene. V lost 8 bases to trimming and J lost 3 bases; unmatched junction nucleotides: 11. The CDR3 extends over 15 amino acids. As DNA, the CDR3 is TGTGCCAGCCACCGGGACAGGCAATGGGACACTGAAGCTTTCTTT. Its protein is CASHRDRQWDTEAFF.

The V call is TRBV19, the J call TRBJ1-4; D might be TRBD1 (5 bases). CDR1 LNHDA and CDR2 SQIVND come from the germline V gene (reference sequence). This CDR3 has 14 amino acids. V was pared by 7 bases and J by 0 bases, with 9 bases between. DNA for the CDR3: TGTGCCAGTAAAACAGGAGCAACTAATGAAAAACTGTTTTTT. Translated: CASKTGATNEKLFF.

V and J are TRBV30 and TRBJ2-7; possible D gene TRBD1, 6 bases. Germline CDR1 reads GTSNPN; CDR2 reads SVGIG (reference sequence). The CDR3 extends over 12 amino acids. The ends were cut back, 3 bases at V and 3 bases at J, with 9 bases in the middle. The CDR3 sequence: CAWSRGIYEQYF. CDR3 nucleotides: TGTGCCTGGAGCAGGGGAATCTACGAGCAGTACTTC.

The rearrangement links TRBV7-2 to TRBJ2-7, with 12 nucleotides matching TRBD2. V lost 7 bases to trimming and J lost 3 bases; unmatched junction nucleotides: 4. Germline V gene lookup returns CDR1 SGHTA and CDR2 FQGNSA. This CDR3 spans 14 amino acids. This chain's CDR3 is CASTATSGSYEQYF. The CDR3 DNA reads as TGTGCCAGCACCGCGACTAGCGGGAGCTACGAGCAGTACTTC.

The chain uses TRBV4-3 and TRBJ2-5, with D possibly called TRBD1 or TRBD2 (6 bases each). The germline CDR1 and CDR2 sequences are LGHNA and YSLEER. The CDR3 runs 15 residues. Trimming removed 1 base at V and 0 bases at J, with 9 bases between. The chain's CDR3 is CASSQGRGYQETQYF. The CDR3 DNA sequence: TGCGCCAGCAGCCAAGGGAGGGGGTACCAAGAGACCCAGTACTTC.

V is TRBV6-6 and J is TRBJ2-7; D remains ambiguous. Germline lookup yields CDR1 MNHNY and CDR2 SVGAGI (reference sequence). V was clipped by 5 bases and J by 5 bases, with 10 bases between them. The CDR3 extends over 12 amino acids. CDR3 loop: CASSSSDDEQYF. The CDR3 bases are TGTGCCAGCAGTAGTAGTGACGACGAGCAGTACTTC.

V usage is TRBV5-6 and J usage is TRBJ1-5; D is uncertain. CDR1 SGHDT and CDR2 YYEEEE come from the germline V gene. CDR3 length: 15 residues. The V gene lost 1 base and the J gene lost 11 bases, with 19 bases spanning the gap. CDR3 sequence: CASSLQAAEEVTQHF. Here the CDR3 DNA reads TGTGCCAGCAGCTTGCAGGCGGCCGAGGAAGTGACCCAGCATTTT.

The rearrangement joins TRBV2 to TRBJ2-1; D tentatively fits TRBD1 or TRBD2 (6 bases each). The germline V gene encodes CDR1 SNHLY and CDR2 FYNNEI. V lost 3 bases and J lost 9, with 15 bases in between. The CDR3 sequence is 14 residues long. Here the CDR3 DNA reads TGTGCCAGCAGTGACGACAGGAGGGGCAGTGAGCAGTTCTTC. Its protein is CASSDDRRGSEQFF.

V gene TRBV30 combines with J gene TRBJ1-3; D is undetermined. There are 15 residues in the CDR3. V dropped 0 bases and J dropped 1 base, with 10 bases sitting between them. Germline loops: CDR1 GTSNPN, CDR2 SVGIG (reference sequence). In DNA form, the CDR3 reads TGTGCCTGGAGTGTATCGGGGTGGTCTGGAAACACCATATATTTT. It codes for CAWSVSGWSGNTIYF. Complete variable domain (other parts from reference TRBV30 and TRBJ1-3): SQTIHQWPATLVQPVGSPLSLECTVEGTSNPNLYWYRQAAGRGLQLLFYSVGIGQISSEVPQNLSASRPQDRQFILSSKKLLLSDSGFYLCAWSVSGWSGNTIYFGEGSWLTVV.

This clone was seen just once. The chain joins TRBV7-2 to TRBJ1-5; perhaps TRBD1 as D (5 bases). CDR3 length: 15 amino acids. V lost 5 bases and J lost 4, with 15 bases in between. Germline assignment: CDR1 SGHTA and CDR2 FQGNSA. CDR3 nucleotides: TGTGCCAGCAGCCCCCAACCCGGGGGGAATCAGCCCCAGCATTTT. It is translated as CASSPQPGGNQPQHF. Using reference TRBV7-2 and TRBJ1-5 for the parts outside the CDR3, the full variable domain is GAGVSQSPSNKVTEKGKDVELRCDPISGHTALYWYRQSLGQGLEFLIYFQGNSAPDKSGLPSDRFSAERTGGSVSTLTIQRTQQEDSAVYLCASSPQPGGNQPQHFGDGTRLSIL.

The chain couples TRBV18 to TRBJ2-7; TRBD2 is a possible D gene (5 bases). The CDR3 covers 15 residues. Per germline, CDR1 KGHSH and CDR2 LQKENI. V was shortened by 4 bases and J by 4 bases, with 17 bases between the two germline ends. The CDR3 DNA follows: TGTGCCAGCTCACTAGATACCGGGGTCATTTACGAGCAGTACTTC. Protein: CASSLDTGVIYEQYF.